A single T cell receptor (beta chain) is shown here with its context. This clone was seen at least ten times. Its cognate antigen has yet to be identified. There are no base qualities to consult, and no much larger clone falls within one base. No patient had received any treatment before thyroid surgery. The study retrospectively analysed patient clinical samples collected from about 2012 to 2019 using T-cell receptor beta sequencing. The data stem from a study of metastatic and nonmetastatic thyroid tumors (dated by TCRdb to 2018 to 2020). Notes on the research overall: Repertoires were compared across peripheral blood and tumor or nodule tissue samples from malignant and benign thyroid patients.

The library was built by means of PCR. TCRdb shows the sequencer as Illumina HiSeq 4000. High-throughput sequencing was used to profile the TCR beta-chain CDR3 region of every patient. The authors' analysis ran thus. The researchers built a classifier to tell apart papillary thyroid cancer patients with distant metastasis, based on CDR3 differences among clinicopathological groups. To measure repertoire diversity the researchers used the Shannon index, while the Morisita-Horn index served to gauge how similar the tumor and blood repertoires were. Starting from the raw public reads, TCRdb applied fastp trimming at Q25, assembled clones with MiXCR and retained in-frame beta chains. The V and J calls were not made by the authors but by TCRdb's processing. Counted in this sample were roughly 32,000 clones; around 7% of them appeared once. Clones ranked in the top ten supply around 45% of the sample. The full study reports these points: In both blood and tumor samples, TCR beta diversity was reported to be significantly higher in malignant tumors than in benign nodules.

The clonotype comes from a female donor with papillary thyroid cancer or a benign thyroid nodule (not recorded which). Some clones in this sample may be carry-over from other donors' samples. Sequencing was carried out using blood.

The CDR3 corresponds to CATTTGHSYGYTF. The bases read TGTGCCACTACGACAGGTCACAGCTATGGCTACACCTTC. Recombination connected TRBV28 to TRBJ1-2, and TRBD1 may be the D gene, going by 6 matching bases. Reading the germline V gene gives CDR1 MDHEN and CDR2 SYDVKM. Trimming costs V 10 bases and J 4 bases, and their ends lie 16 bases apart. Including the terminal cysteine and phenylalanine, the CDR3 comprises 13 residues. Just the 39-base CDR3 DNA is kept, in frame starting at base 1.